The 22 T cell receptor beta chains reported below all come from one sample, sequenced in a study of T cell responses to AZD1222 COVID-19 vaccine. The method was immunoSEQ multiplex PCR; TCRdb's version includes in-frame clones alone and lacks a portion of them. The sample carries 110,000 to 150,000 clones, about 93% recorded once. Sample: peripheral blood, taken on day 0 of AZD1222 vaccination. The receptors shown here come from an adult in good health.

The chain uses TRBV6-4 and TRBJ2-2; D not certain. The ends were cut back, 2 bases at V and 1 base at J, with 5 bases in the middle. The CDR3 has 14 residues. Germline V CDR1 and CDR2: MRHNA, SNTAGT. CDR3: CASSDRQNTGELFF. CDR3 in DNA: TGTGCCAGCAGTGACCGACAGAACACCGGGGAGCTGTTTTTT.

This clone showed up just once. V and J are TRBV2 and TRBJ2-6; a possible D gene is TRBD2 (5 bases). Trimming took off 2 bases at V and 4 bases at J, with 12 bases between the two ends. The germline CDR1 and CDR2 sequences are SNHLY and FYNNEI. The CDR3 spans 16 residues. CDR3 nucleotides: TGTGCCAGCAGTGAATGGGGAGCAGAAGGGGCCAACGTCCTGACTTTC. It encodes CASSEWGAEGANVLTF.

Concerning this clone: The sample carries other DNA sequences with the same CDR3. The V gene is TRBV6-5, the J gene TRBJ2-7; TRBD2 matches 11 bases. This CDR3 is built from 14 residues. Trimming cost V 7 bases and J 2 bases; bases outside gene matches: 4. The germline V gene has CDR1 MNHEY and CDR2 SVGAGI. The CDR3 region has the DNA TGTGCCAGCAATTTAGCGGGAGGGCCCTACGAGCAGTACTTC. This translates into CASNLAGGPYEQYF.

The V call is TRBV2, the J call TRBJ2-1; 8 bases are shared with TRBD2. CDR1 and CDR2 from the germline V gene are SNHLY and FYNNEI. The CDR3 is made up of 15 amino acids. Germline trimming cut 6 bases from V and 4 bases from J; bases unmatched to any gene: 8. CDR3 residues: CASRPRTSTYNEQFF. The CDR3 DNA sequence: TGTGCCAGCAGGCCCCGGACTAGCACATACAATGAGCAGTTCTTC.

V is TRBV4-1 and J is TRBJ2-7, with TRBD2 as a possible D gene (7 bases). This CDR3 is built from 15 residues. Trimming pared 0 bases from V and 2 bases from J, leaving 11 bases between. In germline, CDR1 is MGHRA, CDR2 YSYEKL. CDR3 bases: TGCGCCAGCAGCCAAGATGTCGGGGGGCCCTACGAGCAGTACTTC. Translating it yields CASSQDVGGPYEQYF.

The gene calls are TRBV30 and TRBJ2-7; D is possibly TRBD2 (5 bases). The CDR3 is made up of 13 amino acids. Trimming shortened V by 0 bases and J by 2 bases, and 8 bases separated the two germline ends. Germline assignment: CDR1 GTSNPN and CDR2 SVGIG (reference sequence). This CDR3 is CAWSVSGPYEQYF. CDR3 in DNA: TGTGCCTGGAGTGTCAGCGGTCCCTACGAGCAGTACTTC.

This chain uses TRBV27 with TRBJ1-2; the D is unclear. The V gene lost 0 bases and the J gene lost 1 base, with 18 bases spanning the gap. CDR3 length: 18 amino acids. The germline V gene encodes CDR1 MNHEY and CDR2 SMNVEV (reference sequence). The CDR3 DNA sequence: TGTGCCAGCAGTTTATCAGAGGGTTTCGGGTTAGTTAACTATGGCTACACCTTC. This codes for CASSLSEGFGLVNYGYTF.

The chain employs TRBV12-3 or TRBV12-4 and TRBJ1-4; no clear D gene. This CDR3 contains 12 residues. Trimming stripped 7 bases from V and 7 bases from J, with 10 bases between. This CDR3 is CASTNRVEKLFF. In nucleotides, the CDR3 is TGTGCCAGCACGAACAGAGTTGAAAAACTGTTTTTT.

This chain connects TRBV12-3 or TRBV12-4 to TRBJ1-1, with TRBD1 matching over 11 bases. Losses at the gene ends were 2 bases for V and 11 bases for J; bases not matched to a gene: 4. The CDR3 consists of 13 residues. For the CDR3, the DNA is TGTGCCAGCAGTTTAAGGGACAGGGGGTTGGCTTTCTTT. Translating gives CASSLRDRGLAFF.

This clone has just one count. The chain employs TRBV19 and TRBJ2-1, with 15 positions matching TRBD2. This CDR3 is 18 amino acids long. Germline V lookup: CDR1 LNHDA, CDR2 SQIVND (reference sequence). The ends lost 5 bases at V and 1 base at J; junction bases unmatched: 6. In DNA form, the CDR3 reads TGTGCCAGTAGTTCTCTCGGACTAGCGGGAGGGTCCTACAATGAGCAGTTCTTC. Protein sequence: CASSSLGLAGGSYNEQFF.

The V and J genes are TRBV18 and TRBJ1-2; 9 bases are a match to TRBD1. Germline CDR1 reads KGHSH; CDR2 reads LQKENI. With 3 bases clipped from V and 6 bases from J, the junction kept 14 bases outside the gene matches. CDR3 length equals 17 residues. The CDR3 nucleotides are TGTGCCAGCTCACCTACGATTTTAGGACAGGGGCTGAATGGCTACACCTTC. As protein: CASSPTILGQGLNGYTF.

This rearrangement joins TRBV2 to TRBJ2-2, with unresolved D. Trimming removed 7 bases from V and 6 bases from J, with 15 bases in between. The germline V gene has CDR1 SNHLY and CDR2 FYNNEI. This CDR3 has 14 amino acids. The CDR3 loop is CASKVSHYSGELFF. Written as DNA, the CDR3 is TGTGCCAGCAAGGTGTCGCACTACTCCGGGGAGCTGTTTTTT.

CDR3 region: CASSTWTSGDQETQYF. The CDR3 region has the DNA TGTGCCAGCAGCACCTGGACTAGCGGGGACCAAGAGACCCAGTACTTC. The chain couples TRBV7-9 to TRBJ2-5; TRBD2 aligns across 12 bases. CDR3 length: 16 residues. The germline gives CDR1 SEHNR, CDR2 FQNEAQ (reference sequence). The trim removed 5 bases at V and 0 bases at J, leaving 4 bases unmatched.

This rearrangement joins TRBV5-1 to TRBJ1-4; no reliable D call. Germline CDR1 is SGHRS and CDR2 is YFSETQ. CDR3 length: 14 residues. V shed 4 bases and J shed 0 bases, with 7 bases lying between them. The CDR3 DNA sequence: TGCGCCAGCAGCGAGAGCGCAACTAATGAAAAACTGTTTTTT. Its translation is CASSESATNEKLFF.

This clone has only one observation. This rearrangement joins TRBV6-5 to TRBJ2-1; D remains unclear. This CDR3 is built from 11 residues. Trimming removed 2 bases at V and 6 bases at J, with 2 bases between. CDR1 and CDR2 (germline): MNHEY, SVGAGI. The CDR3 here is CASSYSNEQFF. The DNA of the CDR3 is TGTGCCAGCAGTTACAGCAATGAGCAGTTCTTC.

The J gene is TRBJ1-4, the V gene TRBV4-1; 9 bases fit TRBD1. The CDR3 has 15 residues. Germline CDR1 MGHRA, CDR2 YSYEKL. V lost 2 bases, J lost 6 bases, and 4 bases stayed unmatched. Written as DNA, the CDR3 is TGCGCCAGCAGCCAAACTCGGGACAGGGATGAAAAACTGTTTTTT. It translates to CASSQTRDRDEKLFF.

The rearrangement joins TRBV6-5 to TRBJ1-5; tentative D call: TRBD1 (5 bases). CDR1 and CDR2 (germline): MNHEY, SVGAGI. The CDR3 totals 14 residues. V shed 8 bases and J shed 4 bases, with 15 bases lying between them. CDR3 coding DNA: TGTGCCAGCGTTCAGGGCGCCCTTAATCAGCCCCAGCATTTT. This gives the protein CASVQGALNQPQHF.

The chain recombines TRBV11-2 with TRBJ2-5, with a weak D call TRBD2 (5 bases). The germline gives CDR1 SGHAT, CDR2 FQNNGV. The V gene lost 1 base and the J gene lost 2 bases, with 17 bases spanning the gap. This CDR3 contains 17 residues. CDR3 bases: TGTGCCAGCAGCTTAGGCTTGGCTTCCGGGGAACAAGAGACCCAGTACTTC. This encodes CASSLGLASGEQETQYF.

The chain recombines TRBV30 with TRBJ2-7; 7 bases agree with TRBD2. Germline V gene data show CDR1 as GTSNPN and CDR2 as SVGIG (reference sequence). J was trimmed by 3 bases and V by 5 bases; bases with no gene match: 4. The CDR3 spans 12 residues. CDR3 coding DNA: TGTGCCTGGGGGAGGACTAGCTACGAGCAGTACTTC. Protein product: CAWGRTSYEQYF.

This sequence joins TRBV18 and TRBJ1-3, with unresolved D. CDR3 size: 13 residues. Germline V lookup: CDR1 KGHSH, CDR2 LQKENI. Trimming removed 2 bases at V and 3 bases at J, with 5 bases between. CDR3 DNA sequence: TGTGCCAGCTCACCATACGGTGGAAACACCATATATTTT. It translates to CASSPYGGNTIYF.

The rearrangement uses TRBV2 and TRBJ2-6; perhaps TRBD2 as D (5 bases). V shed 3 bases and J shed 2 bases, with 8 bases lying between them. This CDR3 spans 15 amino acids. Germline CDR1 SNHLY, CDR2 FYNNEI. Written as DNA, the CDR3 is TGTGCCAGCAGTGAGGACGGGGCTGGGGCCAACGTCCTGACTTTC. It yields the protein CASSEDGAGANVLTF.

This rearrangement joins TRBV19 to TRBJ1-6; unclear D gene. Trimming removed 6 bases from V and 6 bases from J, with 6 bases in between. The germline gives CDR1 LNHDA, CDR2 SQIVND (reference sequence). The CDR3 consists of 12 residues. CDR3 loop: CASRGSNSPLHF. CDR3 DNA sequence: TGTGCCAGTAGGGGGTCTAATTCACCCCTCCACTTT.